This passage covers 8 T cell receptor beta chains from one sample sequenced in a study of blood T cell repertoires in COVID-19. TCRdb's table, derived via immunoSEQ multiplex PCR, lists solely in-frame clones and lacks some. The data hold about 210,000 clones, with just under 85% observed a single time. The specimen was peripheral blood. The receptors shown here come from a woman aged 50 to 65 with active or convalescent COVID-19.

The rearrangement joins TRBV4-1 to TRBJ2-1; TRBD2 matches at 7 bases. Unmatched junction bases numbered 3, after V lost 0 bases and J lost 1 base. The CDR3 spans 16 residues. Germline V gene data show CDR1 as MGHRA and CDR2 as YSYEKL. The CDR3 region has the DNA TGCGCCAGCAGCCAAGAAGGCGGGAGTTCCTACAATGAGCAGTTCTTC. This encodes CASSQEGGSSYNEQFF.

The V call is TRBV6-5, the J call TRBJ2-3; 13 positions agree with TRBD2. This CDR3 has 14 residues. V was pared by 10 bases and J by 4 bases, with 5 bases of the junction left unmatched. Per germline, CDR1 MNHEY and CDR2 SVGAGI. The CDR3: CATLTSGRSDTQYF. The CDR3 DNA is TGTGCCACCCTGACTAGCGGGAGGTCAGATACGCAGTATTTT.

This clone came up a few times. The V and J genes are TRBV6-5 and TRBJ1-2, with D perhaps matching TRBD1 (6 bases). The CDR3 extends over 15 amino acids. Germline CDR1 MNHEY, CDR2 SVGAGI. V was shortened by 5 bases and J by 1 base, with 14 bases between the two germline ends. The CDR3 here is CASSTPQGLNYGYTF. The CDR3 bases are TGTGCCAGCAGTACGCCTCAGGGGCTTAACTATGGCTACACCTTC.

In nucleotides, the CDR3 is TGTGCCAGCAGCCAACCAGGGGGTGAAAAACTGTTTTTT. Encoded protein: CASSQPGGEKLFF. The V gene is TRBV4-2, the J gene TRBJ1-4, with 7 bases aligning to TRBD1. Germline-derived CDR1 and CDR2 are LGHNA and YNFKEQ. The CDR3 is 13 residues long. V lost 2 bases, J lost 7 bases, and 1 base stayed unmatched.

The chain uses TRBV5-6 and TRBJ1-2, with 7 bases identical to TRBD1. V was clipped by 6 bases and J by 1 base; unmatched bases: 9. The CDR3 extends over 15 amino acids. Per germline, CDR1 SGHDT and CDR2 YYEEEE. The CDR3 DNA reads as TGTGCCAGCACGATCCCTCACAGGGGTAACTATGGCTACACCTTC. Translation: CASTIPHRGNYGYTF. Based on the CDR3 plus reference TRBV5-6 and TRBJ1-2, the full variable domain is DAGVTQSPTHLIKTRGQQVTLRCSPKSGHDTVSWYQQALGQGPQFIFQYYEEEERQRGNFPDRFSGHQFPNYSSELNVNALLLGDSALYLCASTIPHRGNYGYTFGSGTRLTVV.

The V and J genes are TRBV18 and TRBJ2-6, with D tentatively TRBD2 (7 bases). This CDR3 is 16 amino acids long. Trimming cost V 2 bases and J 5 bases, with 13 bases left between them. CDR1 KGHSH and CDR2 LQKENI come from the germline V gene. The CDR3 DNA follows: TGTGCCAGCTCACCAGGCGGGGGCAGGAGGGCCAACGTCCTGACTTTC. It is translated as CASSPGGGRRANVLTF.

CDR3 sequence reads: CSAPGLAGGILYNEQFF. CDR3 sequence (DNA): TGCAGCGCCCCAGGACTAGCGGGAGGGATTCTCTACAATGAGCAGTTCTTC. This chain connects TRBV29-1 to TRBJ2-1; 15 bases line up with TRBD2. The germline V gene encodes CDR1 SQVTM and CDR2 ANQGSEA. The CDR3 contains 17 residues. Trimming cost V 7 bases and J 3 bases; bases outside gene matches: 10.

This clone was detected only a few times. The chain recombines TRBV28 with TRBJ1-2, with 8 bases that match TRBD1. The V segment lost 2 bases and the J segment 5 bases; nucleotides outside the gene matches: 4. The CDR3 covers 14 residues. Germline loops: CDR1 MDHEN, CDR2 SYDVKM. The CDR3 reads CASSLGGQEYGYTF. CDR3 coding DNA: TGTGCCAGCAGTTTAGGGGGACAGGAGTATGGCTACACCTTC.